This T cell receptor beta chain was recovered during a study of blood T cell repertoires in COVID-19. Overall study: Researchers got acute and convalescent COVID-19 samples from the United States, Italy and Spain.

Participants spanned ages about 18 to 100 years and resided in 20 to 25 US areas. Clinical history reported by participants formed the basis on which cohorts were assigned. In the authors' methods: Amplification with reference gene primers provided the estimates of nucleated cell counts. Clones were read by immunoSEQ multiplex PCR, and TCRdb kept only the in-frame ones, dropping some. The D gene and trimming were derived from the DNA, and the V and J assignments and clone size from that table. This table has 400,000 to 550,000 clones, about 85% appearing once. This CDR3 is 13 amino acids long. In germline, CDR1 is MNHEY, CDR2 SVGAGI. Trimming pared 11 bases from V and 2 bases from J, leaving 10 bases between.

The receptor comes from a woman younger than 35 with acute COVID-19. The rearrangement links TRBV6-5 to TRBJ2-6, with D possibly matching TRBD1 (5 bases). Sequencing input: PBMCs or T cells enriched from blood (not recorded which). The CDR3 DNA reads TGTGCCGTCAGGGTGGCTGGGGCCAACGTCCTGACTTTC. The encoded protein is CAVRVAGANVLTF.